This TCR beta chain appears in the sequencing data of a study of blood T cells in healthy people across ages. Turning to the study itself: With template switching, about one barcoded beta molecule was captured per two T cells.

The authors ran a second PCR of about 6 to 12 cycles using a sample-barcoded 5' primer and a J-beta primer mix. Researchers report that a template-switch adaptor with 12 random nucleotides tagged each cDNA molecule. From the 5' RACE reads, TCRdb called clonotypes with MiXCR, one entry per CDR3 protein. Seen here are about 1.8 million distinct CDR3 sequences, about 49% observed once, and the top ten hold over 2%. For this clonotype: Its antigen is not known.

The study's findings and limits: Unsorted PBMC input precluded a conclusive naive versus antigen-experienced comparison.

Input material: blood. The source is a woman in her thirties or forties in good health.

Here the CDR3 DNA reads TGTGCCATCAGTGGACAGGCCCAGAGGGAGCAGTACTTC. Protein: CAISGQAQREQYF. This rearrangement joins TRBV10-3 to TRBJ2-7; TRBD1 might be the D (6 bases). CDR3 length: 13 amino acids. Per germline, CDR1 ENHRY and CDR2 SYGVKD. Trimming left V 4 bases short and J 7 bases short, with 14 bases between.